This TCR beta chain stems from a study of shared clonotypes between healthy human individuals. Findings of the study overall: Investigators expected sequencing depth to affect clonotype sharing among donors.

Produced via immunoSEQ multiplex PCR; TCRdb's table is partial and in-frame only. The sample has roughly 2.5 million clones, approximately 92% seen once. With respect to this clone: What it binds is unknown. The sample contains more than one DNA sequence encoding this CDR3.

The germline CDR1 and CDR2 sequences are MDHEN and SYDVKM. The CDR3 covers 15 residues. Trimming shortened V by 5 bases and J by 0 bases, and 11 bases separated the two germline ends. The V call is TRBV28, the J call TRBJ2-1, with D tentatively TRBD1 (7 bases). The TCR originated in a man aged 18 to 29 in good health. Sequencing input: naive CD4+ T cells sorted from blood. Subset meaning: CD45RA+ positively selected. The CDR3: CASSQGGGSYNEQFF. The CDR3 DNA reads as TGTGCCAGCAGTCAGGGGGGAGGCTCCTACAATGAGCAGTTCTTC.